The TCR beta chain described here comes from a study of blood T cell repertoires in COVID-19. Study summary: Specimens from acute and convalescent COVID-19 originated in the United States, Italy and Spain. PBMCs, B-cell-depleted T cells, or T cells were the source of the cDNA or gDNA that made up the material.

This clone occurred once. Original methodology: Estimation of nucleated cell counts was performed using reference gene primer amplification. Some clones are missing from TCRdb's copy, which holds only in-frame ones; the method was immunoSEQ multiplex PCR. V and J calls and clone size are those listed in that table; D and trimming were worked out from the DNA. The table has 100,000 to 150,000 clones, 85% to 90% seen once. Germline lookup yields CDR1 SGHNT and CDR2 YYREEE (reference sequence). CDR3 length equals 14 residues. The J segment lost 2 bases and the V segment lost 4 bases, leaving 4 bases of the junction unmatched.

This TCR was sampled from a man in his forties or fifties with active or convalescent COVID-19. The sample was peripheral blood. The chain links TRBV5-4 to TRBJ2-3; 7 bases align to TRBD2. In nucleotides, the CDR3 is TGTGCCAGCAGCGTAAGCGGGGCCACAGATACGCAGTATTTT. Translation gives CASSVSGATDTQYF. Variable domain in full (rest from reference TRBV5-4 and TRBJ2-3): ETGVTQSPTHLIKTRGQQVTLRCSSQSGHNTVSWYQQALGQGPQFIFQYYREEENGRGNFPPRFSGLQFPNYSSELNVNALELDDSALYLCASSVSGATDTQYFGPGTRLTVL.